Listed below are T cell receptor beta chains from one sample, sequenced in a study of somatic mutations in cytotoxic T cells in rheumatoid arthritis. The repertoire was sequenced with immunoSEQ multiplex PCR; TCRdb's copy has only in-frame clones and lacks some. The table records approximately 20,000 clones, about 80% of them present only once. The sample taken for sequencing was CD8+ T cells sorted from blood. Source of these receptors: a man between 18 and 35 years old with rheumatoid arthritis. CDR3s include the opening cysteine and the closing phenylalanine or tryptophan. A D gene is named only where the DNA matches it firmly. Expanded clones get a size class; other rows say once, few or many, or leave the size out.

J gene: TRBJ1-1
V gene: TRBV9
clone size: .
D gene: .
CDR3 DNA: TGTGCCAGCAGCGGGATGGGTAATGAAGCTTTCTTT
CDR3 protein: CASSGMGNEAFF

J gene: TRBJ1-4
V gene: TRBV29-1
clone size: .
D gene: .
CDR3 DNA: TGCAGCGTTGAAGATGGCGAAAAACTGTTTTTT
CDR3 protein: CSVEDGEKLFF

J gene: TRBJ1-5
V gene: TRBV2
clone size: once
D gene: TRBD1
CDR3 DNA: TGTGCCAGCAGTCGTCGGACAGGGGCCCACGGGAGCAATCAGCCCCAGCATTTT
CDR3 protein: CASSRRTGAHGSNQPQHF

J gene: TRBJ1-1
V gene: TRBV4-1
clone size: .
D gene: .
CDR3 DNA: TGCGCCAGCAGCCCCCAGGGGAACACTGAAGCTTTCTTT
CDR3 protein: CASSPQGNTEAFF

J gene: TRBJ2-1
V gene: TRBV7-9
clone size: .
D gene: .
CDR3 DNA: TGTGCCAGCAGCTCCGTAGCGATGTGGGGGGACTTAGCGTTCTTC
CDR3 protein: CASSSVAMWGDLAFF

J gene: TRBJ2-7
V gene: TRBV5-1
clone size: .
D gene: TRBD1
CDR3 DNA: TGCGCCAGCAGCCCGACAGGGGGGCAATACGAGCAGTACTTC
CDR3 protein: CASSPTGGQYEQYF

J gene: TRBJ2-3
V gene: TRBV10-2
clone size: .
D gene: .
CDR3 DNA: TGCGCCAGCAGTGAGGGGTCCACAGATACGCAGTATTTT
CDR3 protein: CASSEGSTDTQYF

J gene: TRBJ2-7
V gene: TRBV28
clone size: .
D gene: .
CDR3 DNA: TGTGCCAGCACCTTAGGGGTTTTCTCGTACGAGCAGTACTTC
CDR3 protein: CASTLGVFSYEQYF

J gene: TRBJ2-7
V gene: TRBV15
clone size: medium-sized
D gene: .
CDR3 DNA: TGTGCCACCAGCAGAGATCGCCGTTCCTACGAGCAGTACTTC
CDR3 protein: CATSRDRRSYEQYF

J gene: TRBJ2-3
V gene: TRBV9
clone size: .
D gene: .
CDR3 DNA: TGTGCCAGCAGCGCCCCCGGGTTGAATAATACGCAGTATTTT
CDR3 protein: CASSAPGLNNTQYF

J gene: TRBJ2-7
V gene: TRBV6-1
clone size: once
D gene: .
CDR3 DNA: TGTGCCAGCAGGGGGGGACATCCAAACTCCTACGAGCAGTACTTC
CDR3 protein: CASRGGHPNSYEQYF

J gene: TRBJ2-5
V gene: TRBV30
clone size: .
D gene: .
CDR3 DNA: TGTGCCTGGACTGCCCAGGAGACCCAGTACTTC
CDR3 protein: CAWTAQETQYF

J gene: TRBJ2-1
V gene: TRBV6-4
clone size: .
D gene: .
CDR3 DNA: TGTGCCAGCGCACAGAGCTCCTACAATGAGCAGTTCTTC
CDR3 protein: CASAQSSYNEQFF

J gene: TRBJ1-6
V gene: TRBV19
clone size: .
D gene: TRBD1
CDR3 DNA: TGTGCCAGTAGTGTTACCGGGGACAGGGTGTCACCCCTCCACTTT
CDR3 protein: CASSVTGDRVSPLHF

J gene: TRBJ1-5
V gene: TRBV7-6
clone size: .
D gene: .
CDR3 DNA: TGTGCCAGCAGCGCCGGACGGGGACCGTATAGCAATCAGCCCCAGCATTTT
CDR3 protein: CASSAGRGPYSNQPQHF

J gene: TRBJ1-2
V gene: TRBV10-2
clone size: .
D gene: .
CDR3 DNA: TGCGCCAGCGGACAGCGATATAACTATGGCTACACCTTC
CDR3 protein: CASGQRYNYGYTF

J gene: TRBJ2-4
V gene: TRBV7-3
clone size: .
D gene: .
CDR3 DNA: TGTGCCAGCAGCTTATTCGGGGGCGCGGGAAACATTCAGTACTTC
CDR3 protein: CASSLFGGAGNIQYF

J gene: TRBJ2-5
V gene: TRBV2
clone size: .
D gene: .
CDR3 DNA: TGTGCCAGCAGGGGTTACGTAGAGACCCAGTACTTC
CDR3 protein: CASRGYVETQYF

J gene: TRBJ2-2
V gene: TRBV4-1
clone size: .
D gene: .
CDR3 DNA: TGCGCCAGCAGCCAGGCGTTGGAGGCCAAATACGGTTACACCGGGGAGCTGTTTTTT
CDR3 protein: CASSQALEAKYGYTGELFF

J gene: TRBJ1-2
V gene: TRBV30
clone size: .
D gene: .
CDR3 DNA: TGTGCCGGGGCGGGTGGCAATGGGGAGGGCTACACCTTC
CDR3 protein: CAGAGGNGEGYTF

J gene: TRBJ2-1
V gene: TRBV6-4
clone size: .
D gene: .
CDR3 DNA: TGTGCCAGCAGTAAGGGGCCGTACTCCTACAATGAGCAGTTCTTC
CDR3 protein: CASSKGPYSYNEQFF

J gene: TRBJ2-1
V gene: TRBV5-1
clone size: .
D gene: TRBD1
CDR3 DNA: TGCGCCAGCAGCTTAAGACAGGGGGTTTTAGATGAGCAGTTCTTC
CDR3 protein: CASSLRQGVLDEQFF

J gene: TRBJ2-3
V gene: TRBV2
clone size: .
D gene: .
CDR3 DNA: TGTGCCAGCAGTGACCCAGGGGGGAGCACAGATACGCAGTATTTT
CDR3 protein: CASSDPGGSTDTQYF

J gene: TRBJ2-7
V gene: TRBV4-1
clone size: .
D gene: .
CDR3 DNA: TGCGCCAGCAGCCAAGTATACGGAGCCACGGACGAGCAGTACTTC
CDR3 protein: CASSQVYGATDEQYF

J gene: TRBJ1-1
V gene: TRBV9
clone size: .
D gene: .
CDR3 DNA: TGTGCCAGCAGCGTAGTAGGAGTGGTCACTGAAGCTTTCTTT
CDR3 protein: CASSVVGVVTEAFF

J gene: TRBJ2-7
V gene: TRBV7-8
clone size: .
D gene: TRBD1
CDR3 DNA: TGTGCCAGCAGCTTAGCGGGCAGGGGGTTCGAGCAGTACTTC
CDR3 protein: CASSLAGRGFEQYF

J gene: TRBJ1-1
V gene: TRBV6-5
clone size: .
D gene: TRBD1
CDR3 DNA: TGTGCCAGCAGCCCGGGCAGGGGGGACACTGAAGCTTTCTTT
CDR3 protein: CASSPGRGDTEAFF

J gene: TRBJ2-2
V gene: TRBV6-5
clone size: .
D gene: .
CDR3 DNA: TGTGCCAGCAGTTCTCAGGGGTGGGTCACCGGGGAGCTGTTTTTT
CDR3 protein: CASSSQGWVTGELFF

J gene: TRBJ1-2
V gene: TRBV28
clone size: .
D gene: TRBD1
CDR3 DNA: TGTGCCAGCAGAAGGACAGGGGAGAACTATGGCTACACCTTC
CDR3 protein: CASRRTGENYGYTF

J gene: TRBJ2-5
V gene: TRBV7-6
clone size: .
D gene: .
CDR3 DNA: TGTGCCAGCAGCTACATAAACCTGGGACCTCAAGAGACCCAGTACTTC
CDR3 protein: CASSYINLGPQETQYF

J gene: TRBJ2-3
V gene: TRBV18
clone size: once
D gene: .
CDR3 DNA: TGTGCCAGCTCACCACCGATGGGCGGGCCGGATACGCAGTATTTT
CDR3 protein: CASSPPMGGPDTQYF

J gene: TRBJ2-3
V gene: TRBV7-9
clone size: .
D gene: .
CDR3 DNA: TGTGCCAGCAGCTTAGGCATCGGAGATGCTAGCACAGATACGCAGTATTTT
CDR3 protein: CASSLGIGDASTDTQYF

J gene: TRBJ1-5
V gene: TRBV4-3
clone size: few
D gene: .
CDR3 DNA: TGCGCCAGCAGCCATGTGAGGGGAAATCAGCCCCAGCATTTT
CDR3 protein: CASSHVRGNQPQHF

J gene: TRBJ2-2
V gene: TRBV27
clone size: .
D gene: .
CDR3 DNA: TGTGCCAGCAGTTTAAGCCCCACCACGGCTTCGACCGGGGAGCTGTTTTTT
CDR3 protein: CASSLSPTTASTGELFF

J gene: TRBJ1-1
V gene: TRBV27
clone size: few
D gene: .
CDR3 DNA: TGTGCCAGCAGCCGAATTACCGAGAACACTGAAGCTTTCTTT
CDR3 protein: CASSRITENTEAFF

J gene: TRBJ1-1
V gene: TRBV5-5
clone size: .
D gene: .
CDR3 DNA: TGTGCCAGCAGCTTGAGAGGGGGGGACACTGAAGCTTTCTTT
CDR3 protein: CASSLRGGDTEAFF

J gene: TRBJ1-1
V gene: TRBV6-4
clone size: .
D gene: .
CDR3 DNA: TGTGCCAGCAGTGACTCCGAGAACACTGAAGCTTTCTTT
CDR3 protein: CASSDSENTEAFF

J gene: TRBJ1-1
V gene: TRBV4-1
clone size: .
D gene: .
CDR3 DNA: TGCGCCAGCAGCCATCTTGGGGCTGAAGCTTTCTTT
CDR3 protein: CASSHLGAEAFF

J gene: TRBJ2-2
V gene: TRBV27
clone size: .
D gene: .
CDR3 DNA: TGTGCCAGCAGACCCTACAGGGCCACCGGGGAGCTGTTTTTT
CDR3 protein: CASRPYRATGELFF

J gene: TRBJ1-1
V gene: TRBV29-1
clone size: once
D gene: TRBD1
CDR3 DNA: TGCAGCGTTGTGTTCGGGACAGGGTCTTGGATTGGGAACACTGAAGCTTTCTTT
CDR3 protein: CSVVFGTGSWIGNTEAFF

J gene: TRBJ1-2
V gene: TRBV23-1
clone size: .
D gene: .
CDR3 DNA: TGCGCCAGCACCCCGAACCCCCTGGGCGCCTATGGCTACACCTTC
CDR3 protein: CASTPNPLGAYGYTF

J gene: TRBJ2-7
V gene: TRBV6-1
clone size: once
D gene: .
CDR3 DNA: TGTGCCAGCAGTGAGAACATAGCCTACGAGCAGTACTTC
CDR3 protein: CASSENIAYEQYF

J gene: TRBJ2-7
V gene: TRBV7-8
clone size: .
D gene: .
CDR3 DNA: TGTGCCAGCAGCTTTAGCGCCCCTGGCGAGCAGTACTTC
CDR3 protein: CASSFSAPGEQYF

J gene: TRBJ2-5
V gene: TRBV13
clone size: .
D gene: TRBD1
CDR3 DNA: TGTGCCAGCAGCGCGACAGGGGGCGAGGAGACCCAGTACTTC
CDR3 protein: CASSATGGEETQYF

J gene: TRBJ2-6
V gene: TRBV11-2
clone size: once
D gene: .
CDR3 DNA: TGTGCCAGCAGCCGCCGCTCTGGGGCCAACGTCCTGACTTTC
CDR3 protein: CASSRRSGANVLTF

J gene: TRBJ2-3
V gene: TRBV6-1
clone size: .
D gene: .
CDR3 DNA: TGTGCCAGCAGTGAAACTGCGGAGGGGCCGGGGGATACGCAGTATTTT
CDR3 protein: CASSETAEGPGDTQYF

J gene: TRBJ2-7
V gene: TRBV28
clone size: .
D gene: TRBD1
CDR3 DNA: TGTGCCAGCAGTTGGGGGACAGCCTCCTACGAGCAGTACTTC
CDR3 protein: CASSWGTASYEQYF

J gene: TRBJ2-7
V gene: TRBV21-1
clone size: medium-sized
D gene: .
CDR3 DNA: TGTGCCAGCAGCAAAGAAACCTACGAGCAGTACTTC
CDR3 protein: CASSKETYEQYF

J gene: TRBJ2-6
V gene: TRBV7-6
clone size: once
D gene: .
CDR3 DNA: TGTGCCAGCAGCTTAGGTGCAGGGGGAGGTGGGGCCAACGTCCTGACTTTC
CDR3 protein: CASSLGAGGGGANVLTF

J gene: TRBJ2-3
V gene: TRBV28
clone size: .
D gene: TRBD2
CDR3 DNA: TGTGCCAGCACCGTCGAGGCTAGCGGTTTCACAGATACGCAGTATTTT
CDR3 protein: CASTVEASGFTDTQYF

J gene: TRBJ2-3
V gene: TRBV7-3
clone size: .
D gene: TRBD2
CDR3 DNA: TGTGCCAGCAGCCCGGACTCGGGGGGGCCATTTGATACGCAGTATTTT
CDR3 protein: CASSPDSGGPFDTQYF

J gene: TRBJ1-3
V gene: TRBV6-5
clone size: .
D gene: .
CDR3 DNA: TGTGCCAGCAGTATCTCCGGGGGTGTTTTAAACACCATATATTTT
CDR3 protein: CASSISGGVLNTIYF

J gene: TRBJ1-2
V gene: TRBV7-9
clone size: .
D gene: .
CDR3 DNA: TGTGCCAGCAGCCCGGGGACGCTGAACTATGGCTACACCTTC
CDR3 protein: CASSPGTLNYGYTF

J gene: TRBJ2-7
V gene: TRBV10-2
clone size: few
D gene: TRBD2
CDR3 DNA: TGCGCCAGCAGTGACACTAGCGGGGGTGGGGAGCAGTACTTC
CDR3 protein: CASSDTSGGGEQYF